This T cell receptor beta chain comes out of a study of human T cells and chemical hapten exposure. Study as a whole: Small volume differences among pooled libraries mainly caused per-sample TCR yield variation.

Documented time point: patch test 1, 2 weeks after DPC sensitization. Treatment denoted: therapeutic diphenylcyclopropenone sensitization with weekly scalp DPC. One entry per CDR3 protein, called by TCRdb with MiXCR from the RACE reads. The sample includes approximately 71,000 distinct CDR3 sequences, 9.8% seen only once; the top ten take about 3.1%. The CDR3 sequence is 14 residues long. The germline CDR1 and CDR2 sequences are MGHRA and YSYEKL. The germline V and J ends were trimmed by 3 bases and 2 bases, with 11 bases remaining between them. This clonotype was picked up many times. Sequenced material: whole blood, taken in connection with sensitization to the hapten diphenylcyclopropenone (DPC). The chain employs TRBV4-1 and TRBJ2-7, with D perhaps matching TRBD1 (7 bases). The sequence came from a woman aged 40 to 50 with alopecia areata. Some clones in this sample may be carry-over from other donors' samples. The CDR3 region is CASSQGGQTYEQYF. The CDR3 bases are TGCGCCAGCAGCCAGGGGGGACAGACCTACGAGCAGTACTTC.